Listed here is a single T cell receptor beta chain. The table lists this clone with a few counts. The antigen it binds to is not known. Base qualities are not provided; no much larger clone lies one nucleotide away. TCRbeta CDR3 regions were amplified from genomic DNA using the immunoSEQ Assay, a bias-controlled multiplex PCR. The original pipeline was this. Nucleated cell counts per sample were estimated from amplification of reference gene primers within the assay. Sequence reads were collapsed and filtered to measure the absolute abundance of every unique TCRbeta CDR3 rearrangement. Productive Simpson clonality was computed per sample as the square root of Simpson's diversity index over productive rearrangements. TCRdb holds this immuneACCESS table with in-frame rearrangements only. Some clones are missing; in checked studies, unresolved V genes explain under half, and the rest has no known cause. V, J and clone size are those of that table, while D and trimming were read from the DNA. The sample yields roughly 360,000 clones; roughly 86% were counted once. Together, the top ten hold about 1% of the sample.

The germline V gene provides CDR1 MGHRA and CDR2 YSYEKL. V is cut by 3 bases and J by 4 bases, and the space between the germline ends is 15 bases. Including the terminal cysteine and phenylalanine, the CDR3 comprises 15 residues. Only the CDR3 region is kept as DNA, spanning 45 bases read in frame from base 1. This entry is derived from a study of blood T cell repertoires in COVID-19 (dated by TCRdb to the early 2020s). Background on the whole study: Collaborator samples came from the United States, Italy and Spain and covered acute and convalescent phases of COVID-19. Where available, HLA class I and class II types were obtained from metadata supplied by the sample provider rather than from assay-based typing. The material from the prospective study consisted of cDNA or gDNA derived from T cells, B-cell-depleted T cells, or PBMCs. The samples were drawn from the first 160 participants of the ongoing ImmuneRACE study and from 1,254 subjects provided by 6 global collaborators. The repertoires were released in a freely available public database meant as a resource for research on the immune response to SARS-CoV-2. A de-identified subject ID, COVID-19 status, age in years and sex were almost always included in the sample metadata. Deeply sampled blood TCRbeta repertoires from subjects exposed to, actively infected with, or recovered from COVID-19 were included in the dataset.

The collaborating institutions used their own protocols to collect whole blood in K2EDTA tubes. For TCRbeta analysis, collaborator samples were shipped as frozen whole blood, as isolated PBMCs, or as DNA extracted from either sample type. The paper as a whole reports these results and caveats: How much clinical and demographic metadata was included differed by source and by participant, and the metadata was provided uncurated.

The chain links TRBV4-1 with TRBJ1-2, with the D gene too uncertain to name. The clonotype comes from a human donor with acute or convalescent COVID-19. The donor label of this sample is uncertain. The sample comprised peripheral blood. The nucleotide sequence is given as TGCGCCAGCAGCCATTTCGTCATGGGCCCCTATGGCTACACCTTC. It is translated as CASSHFVMGPYGYTF.